This T cell receptor beta chain derives from a study of cytomegalovirus exposure and HLA in healthy donors. 13 Jbeta primers and 60 Vbeta primers were used for the PCR. In the original processing: Unique TCR beta chains numbered around 80 million in a later analysis, with roughly 10 million shared. Profiled with immunoSEQ multiplex PCR; TCRdb holds only in-frame clones, not every one. For V, J and clone size, that table is used; D and trimming come from the DNA. The data hold about 140,000 clones, with 80% to 90% observed a single time. Germline CDR1 and CDR2: SGHTA and FQGTGA. The V gene end was trimmed by 0 bases and the J gene end by 4 bases; junction bases not matched to a gene: 7. There are 17 residues in the CDR3.

Sequenced: PBMCs. This TCR came from a woman between 40 and 50 years old in good health and CMV-seropositive. The chain links TRBV7-3 to TRBJ2-2; TRBD2 matches 8 bases. This CDR3 reads CASSLTGGALSTGELFF. DNA of the CDR3: TGTGCCAGCAGCTTAACCGGGGGGGCCCTGAGCACCGGGGAGCTGTTTTTT.